Below, one T cell receptor beta chain is given with its context. These data originate in a study of blood T cell repertoires in COVID-19. Overall study context: PBMCs, B-cell-depleted T cells, or T cells were the source of the cDNA or gDNA that made up the material.

Measured with immunoSEQ multiplex PCR; TCRdb has only the in-frame clones, and not every one. Seen here are approximately 210,000 clones, about 89% observed once, and the top ten hold 4.5% to 5.5%. Input material: peripheral blood. The receptor comes from a middle-aged woman with acute or convalescent COVID-19.

The CDR3 DNA reads TGTGCCAGTAGTATCCAGGGCGAGCGTGGCTACACCTTC. Amino acids: CASSIQGERGYTF. The rearrangement uses TRBV19 and TRBJ1-2; D may be TRBD1 (5 bases). Germline V gives CDR1 LNHDA, CDR2 SQIVND (reference sequence). The germline V and J ends were trimmed by 3 bases and 7 bases, with 12 bases remaining between them. There are 13 residues in the CDR3.